The clone carrying this T cell receptor beta chain was detected only a few times. The CDR3 sequence is 17 residues long. Per the germline V gene, CDR1 is MNHNY and CDR2 is SVGAGI (reference sequence). V was clipped by 6 bases and J by 3 bases; unmatched bases: 13. TCRdb analysed the 5' RACE reads with MiXCR anew, one entry per CDR3 protein. The repertoire holds fewer than 120,000 distinct CDR3 sequences, with roughly 13% as singletons. The sample originates from a study of early T cells in non-severe SARS-CoV-2 infection. The receptor comes from an adult who was a healthcare worker with PCR-confirmed SARS-CoV-2 infection or an uninfected control (not recorded which). The sequencing used whole blood, collected at baseline. The rearrangement uses TRBV6-6 and TRBJ2-3; 9 bases are a match to TRBD1. The CDR3 sequence is CASRDGGTGLWTDTQYF. The CDR3 DNA follows: TGTGCCAGCAGGGACGGAGGGACAGGGCTGTGGACAGATACGCAGTATTTT.